These T cell receptor beta chains were read from a single sample in a study of cytomegalovirus exposure and HLA in healthy donors. Sequencing was performed with immunoSEQ multiplex PCR; in TCRdb, only in-frame clones are kept and a portion is missing. Of fewer than 250,000 clones in the sample, around 73% are singletons; the top ten hold 3.8%. Sequenced input: PBMCs. The receptors here all came from a male donor in good health and CMV-seronegative. CDR3s include the opening cysteine and the closing phenylalanine or tryptophan. D genes are given only for firm matches. Size tells how often a clone was seen (once, few, many) or the class of an expanded clone, and some rows leave it out.

once,TRBJ1-5,TRBV5-1,-,TGTGCCAGCAGCTTGGACGGTAGCAATCAGCCCCAGCATTTT,CASSLDGSNQPQHF
few,TRBJ2-7,TRBV19,-,TGTGCCAGTACCGAGGGGGAAGGTGACGAGCAGTACTTC,CASTEGEGDEQYF
-,TRBJ2-7,TRBV6-5,TRBD2,TGTGCCAGCTACCCAAGGGCGGGGGGCTCCTACGAGCAGTACTTC,CASYPRAGGSYEQYF
-,TRBJ2-5,TRBV5-1,-,TGCGCCAGCAGCCCTGGGGCAGGGATACTCCAAGAGACCCAGTACTTC,CASSPGAGILQETQYF
-,TRBJ2-7,TRBV7-3,-,TGTGCCAGCAGCCCCTCAGTAATCCTTGGCTACGAGCAGTACTTC,CASSPSVILGYEQYF
-,TRBJ2-7,TRBV4-1,TRBD2,TGCGCCAGCAGCCAAGATCTAGCGGGAGGGCTTGGGGAGCAGTACTTC,CASSQDLAGGLGEQYF
-,TRBJ2-7,TRBV4-1,-,TGCGCCAGCAGCCAAGGGCTAGCCGGGGACTACGAGCAGTACTTC,CASSQGLAGDYEQYF
-,TRBJ2-7,TRBV6-5,TRBD1,TGTGCCAGCAGTTTCGGGACAGACTACGAGCAGTACTTC,CASSFGTDYEQYF
-,TRBJ2-7,TRBV5-4,TRBD2,TGTGCCAGCAGCTATACGGGACTAGAGCATCTCGAGCAGTACTTC,CASSYTGLEHLEQYF
few,TRBJ1-1,TRBV4-1,-,TGCGCCAGCAGCCAAGAATACAGGTTGAACACTGAAGCTTTCTTT,CASSQEYRLNTEAFF
few,TRBJ1-1,TRBV7-7,TRBD1,TGTGCCAGCAGCCGAGACAGGGACACTGAAGCTTTCTTT,CASSRDRDTEAFF
-,TRBJ1-1,TRBV7-6,-,TGTGCCAGCAGCTTAGGGGGCCAGAGGCAGAACACTGAAGCTTTCTTT,CASSLGGQRQNTEAFF
-,TRBJ2-7,TRBV2,TRBD1,TGTGCCAGCAGCGACAGGGGGCGCCACGAGCAGTACTTC,CASSDRGRHEQYF
-,TRBJ2-2,TRBV11-3,TRBD2,TGTGCCAGCAGCTCAAAGGGCGGGAGAAACACCGGGGAGCTGTTTTTT,CASSSKGGRNTGELFF
-,TRBJ2-2,TRBV5-4,TRBD1,TGTGCCAGCAGCCCGAGACAGGGGTTGAACACCGGGGAGCTGTTTTTT,CASSPRQGLNTGELFF
-,TRBJ1-1,TRBV5-1,TRBD1,TGCGCCAGCTCGCTCTCGACAGGGGGTACTGAAGCTTTCTTT,CASSLSTGGTEAFF
once,TRBJ1-2,TRBV19,TRBD1,TGTGCCAGTAGTATAGAAACCGGACAGGGTGGTGGTGGCTACACCTTC,CASSIETGQGGGGYTF
few,TRBJ2-5,TRBV29-1,TRBD1,TGCAGCGCTAACGGCGCTGCAGGGGGCGCAGAGACCCAGTACTTC,CSANGAAGGAETQYF
-,TRBJ2-7,TRBV6-1,TRBD2,TGTGCCAGCAATAGAGCGGGAGGGAACTACGAGCAGTACTTC,CASNRAGGNYEQYF
few,TRBJ2-5,TRBV6-6,-,TGTGCCAGCAGGTCGGCTACGACAGGGAGGAAGACCCAGTACTTC,CASRSATTGRKTQYF
few,TRBJ2-7,TRBV2,-,TGTGCCAGCAGTGTACAGGGCACTTCCTACGAGCAGTACTTC,CASSVQGTSYEQYF
-,TRBJ2-5,TRBV7-9,-,TGTGCCAGCAGCTTTATACCACACCGGGCGGGAGAGACCCAGTACTTC,CASSFIPHRAGETQYF
-,TRBJ2-7,TRBV6-4,-,TGTGCCAGCAGTGACGACCCCTGCCCTACCTTAACGGGCGAGCAGTACTTC,CASSDDPCPTLTGEQYF
-,TRBJ2-7,TRBV28,TRBD1,TGTGCCAGCAGTCCTCACATGATATCAGGGGGCTGGCACGAGCAGTACTTC,CASSPHMISGGWHEQYF
-,TRBJ2-2,TRBV7-2,TRBD2,TGTGCCAGCAGCTCCCCGGGGGGTCTGGGAGCCGGGGAGCTGTTTTTT,CASSSPGGLGAGELFF
few,TRBJ2-7,TRBV6-1,-,TGTGCCAGCGGTAATGAGTTCTACGAGCAGTACTTC,CASGNEFYEQYF
-,TRBJ1-1,TRBV5-1,TRBD1,TGCGCCAGCAGCGCCCGGACCGGGACAGGGGCCACTGAAGCTTTCTTT,CASSARTGTGATEAFF
-,TRBJ2-7,TRBV4-2,TRBD1,TGTGCCAGCAGCCTGTGGGACAGGGACTACGAGCAGTACTTC,CASSLWDRDYEQYF
-,TRBJ1-5,TRBV19,TRBD1,TGTGCCAGTAGGGGGACAGGGTATCAGCCCCAGCATTTT,CASRGTGYQPQHF
-,TRBJ2-5,TRBV7-2,TRBD2,TGTGCCAGCAGCTGGGGACTAGCAACGGAGACCCAGTACTTC,CASSWGLATETQYF
once,TRBJ2-7,TRBV5-1,TRBD1,TGCGCCAGCAGCTCCCTTCTTGAGGGGACAGGGTTGTACGAGCAGTACTTC,CASSSLLEGTGLYEQYF